The next 9 T cell receptor beta chains were all read from a single sample in a study of T-cell reconstitution after alpha-beta-depleted transplantation in children (dated by TCRdb to the mid-2010s). What the treatment or condition label conveys for this sample: allogeneic hematopoietic cell transplantation with graft depleted of TCRalphabeta T cells and CD19 B cells. Library preparation was by PCR. The run used an Illumina HiSeq 2500. To normalize quantification of the TCRbeta repertoire, the TCR libraries were built with molecular barcoding that relied on unique molecular identifiers. TCRdb handled the public reads itself, with Q25 trimming in fastp and clone calling in MiXCR, and kept productive beta chains. Under each unique CDR3 protein, matching rows form one entry showing the most common genes and DNA. In all, the sample holds more than 200,000 distinct CDR3 sequences, and under 30% of those were seen once. The top ten clones comprise about 2.8% of the sample.

This specimen consisted of PBMCs, obtained before TCRalphabeta/CD19-depleted stem cell transplant. These TCRs come from a girl aged 2 to 10 with Fanconi anemia, due to receive a stem cell transplant.

This clonotype was picked up many times. The chain has TRBV24-1 and TRBJ2-3; D unresolved. Trimming stripped 7 bases from V and 1 base from J, with 17 bases between. The germline V gene has CDR1 KGHDR and CDR2 SFDVKD. CDR3 length equals 16 residues. In DNA form, the CDR3 reads TGTGCCACCAGCAAGCTTGCATCCTCTGGCACAGATACGCAGTATTTT. It specifies CATSKLASSGTDTQYF.

V gene TRBV5-4 combines with J gene TRBJ2-2; unclear D gene. V dropped 0 bases and J dropped 1 base, with 4 bases sitting between them. The CDR3 is made up of 14 amino acids. Germline CDR1 is SGHNT and CDR2 is YYREEE (reference sequence). The CDR3 bases are TGTGCCAGCAGCTTGGGGGAGAACACCGGGGAGCTGTTTTTT. Translation gives CASSLGENTGELFF.

This chain links TRBV29-1 with TRBJ2-7, with 12 bases aligning to TRBD2. Germline V gives CDR1 SQVTM, CDR2 ANQGSEA. The CDR3 is 17 residues long. Trimming removed 1 base from V and 2 bases from J; junction bases left unmatched: 9. CDR3 bases: TGCAGCGTTGAAGGGCTAGCGGGAGGGCCGGGCCCCTACGAGCAGTACTTC. This gives the protein CSVEGLAGGPGPYEQYF.

This clonotype was seen a handful of times. V is TRBV29-1 and J is TRBJ2-7; D perhaps matches TRBD2 (6 bases). CDR1 is SQVTM, CDR2 ANQGSEA, per germline. CDR3 length equals 13 residues. V lost 4 bases to trimming and J lost 4 bases, with 14 bases between them. CDR3 in amino acids: CSVVSRRAYEQYF. In DNA, the CDR3 is TGCAGCGTTGTGTCGAGGAGGGCGTACGAGCAGTACTTC.

Regarding this clonotype: One end of the junction varies from germline; a read error may be responsible. V usage is TRBV12-3 or TRBV12-4 and J usage is TRBJ2-7; a weak D match, TRBD1 (6 bases). The CDR3 spans 13 residues. The CDR3 here is CASRLGGWHEQYF. Written as DNA, the CDR3 is TGTGCCAGCAGGTTAGGGGGTTGGCACGAGCAGTACTTC.

This clonotype has ten or more counts. The chain couples TRBV9 to TRBJ2-3, with 8 bases matching TRBD2. CDR1 is SGDLS, CDR2 YYNGEE, per germline. The CDR3 has 16 residues. J lost 2 bases, V lost 0 bases, and 5 bases had no gene match. CDR3: CASSVGLALYTDTQYF. In DNA, the CDR3 is TGTGCCAGCAGCGTAGGACTAGCGCTTTACACAGATACGCAGTATTTT.

This rearrangement joins TRBV29-1 to TRBJ1-5, with 11 bases lining up with TRBD1. CDR1 is SQVTM and CDR2 is ANQGSEA in the germline V gene. V dropped 7 bases and J dropped 6; count of bases not matched to a gene: 5. The CDR3 consists of 13 residues. The CDR3 nucleotides read TGCAGCGCTGGACAGGGGGCAGGTCAGCCCCAGCATTTT. Protein product: CSAGQGAGQPQHF.

This chain links TRBV5-1 with TRBJ2-1, with D maybe TRBD2 (6 bases). Germline assignment: CDR1 SGHRS and CDR2 YFSETQ. Trimming stripped 5 bases from V and 7 bases from J, with 16 bases between. The CDR3 totals 14 residues. The CDR3 DNA sequence: TGCGCCAGCAGTCAGGGCGGGATATTGAATGAGCAGTTCTTC. Its protein is CASSQGGILNEQFF. The variable domain in full, completed from reference TRBV5-1 and TRBJ2-1, reads KAGVTQTPRYLIKTRGQQVTLSCSPISGHRSVSWYQQTPGQGLQFLFEYFSETQRNKGNFPGRFSGRQFSNSRSEMNVSTLELGDSALYLCASSQGGILNEQFFGPGTRLTVL.

This clonotype was recorded many times. The chain recombines TRBV20-1 with TRBJ1-2, with D possibly TRBD1 on 5 matching bases. There are 15 residues in the CDR3. CDR1 and CDR2 (germline): DFQATT, SNEGSKA (reference sequence). The germline V and J ends were trimmed by 0 bases and 5 bases, with 16 bases remaining between them. As DNA, the CDR3 is TGCAGTGCTAGAGAGGGGGGATCCAACCGGTATGGCTACACCTTC. This codes for CSAREGGSNRYGYTF.